Each of the 8 T cell receptor beta chains below was sequenced from the same sample in a study of T-cell reconstitution after alpha-beta-depleted transplantation in children. TCRbeta library construction was performed incorporating unique molecular identifiers. One entry per CDR3 protein, called by TCRdb with MiXCR from the PCR reads. This table holds a few hundred thousand distinct CDR3 sequences, 15% to 20% found once. Sequencing was performed on PBMCs, mostly from graft donor cells, taken 360 days after TCRalphabeta/CD19-depleted stem cell transplant. These receptors were obtained from a boy under two years old who had a stem cell transplant for Wiskott-Aldrich syndrome, so the T cells may come from the graft donor.

J is TRBJ2-7 and V is TRBV12-3 or TRBV12-4; 8 bases map to TRBD1. This CDR3 has 15 residues. V lost 1 base and J lost 2; bases outside the gene matches: 4. The CDR3, as DNA: TGTGCCAGCAGTTTAGGGACAGGGTTACCCTACGAGCAGTACTTC. It codes for CASSLGTGLPYEQYF.

This chain connects TRBV11-3 to TRBJ2-3, with 8 bases aligning to TRBD2. V lost 4 bases and J lost 1; bases outside the gene matches: 22. Germline V gene lookup returns CDR1 SGHNT and CDR2 YENEEA. The CDR3 has 21 residues. The CDR3 spells CASSSPRQGLDPYTRTDTQYF. CDR3 in DNA: TGTGCCAGCAGCTCCCCTAGGCAGGGACTAGATCCTTACACGCGCACAGATACGCAGTATTTT.

This clonotype was counted only a few times. The chain has TRBV12-3 or TRBV12-4 and TRBJ1-2; the D gene is possibly TRBD1 (5 bases). The germline V and J ends were trimmed by 3 bases and 4 bases, with 12 bases remaining between them. The CDR3 loop spans 14 amino acids. The CDR3 is CASSFRRDSYGYTF. Written as DNA, the CDR3 is TGTGCCAGCAGTTTTAGAAGGGACTCCTATGGCTACACCTTC.

A few counts support this clonotype. V gene TRBV20-1 combines with J gene TRBJ2-7; TRBD1 matches at 9 bases. Germline-derived CDR1 and CDR2 are DFQATT and SNEGSKA (reference sequence). The CDR3 is made up of 13 amino acids. CDR3 amino acids: CSSEGQGPYEQYF. The CDR3 DNA is TGCAGCTCTGAGGGACAGGGCCCCTACGAGCAGTACTTC.

This clonotype was found a few times. The V and J genes are TRBV6-5 and TRBJ2-7; D remains ambiguous. The ends were cut back, 6 bases at V and 3 bases at J, with 6 bases in the middle. Germline V lookup: CDR1 MNHEY, CDR2 SVGAGI. The CDR3 has 11 residues. In DNA form, the CDR3 reads TGTGCCAGCAGGGATATCTACGAGCAGTACTTC. Translating gives CASRDIYEQYF.

The chain combines TRBV29-1 with TRBJ2-1, with D tentatively TRBD2 (5 bases). Trimming stripped 2 bases from V and 0 bases from J, with 11 bases between. The CDR3 consists of 15 residues. Germline V gives CDR1 SQVTM, CDR2 ANQGSEA. CDR3 in DNA: TGCAGCGTTGAACTGACTATATCCTCCTACAATGAGCAGTTCTTC. Translating gives CSVELTISSYNEQFF.

This clonotype was detected only a few times. The chain combines TRBV6-2 or TRBV6-3 with TRBJ2-7; D gene unclear. CDR1 and CDR2 (germline): MNHEY, SVGEGT. There are 16 residues in the CDR3. The V and J ends lost 6 bases and 2 bases respectively, with 20 bases between them. CDR3 sequence: CASSQIPWAVPYEQYF. CDR3 DNA: TGTGCCAGCAGCCAAATCCCCTGGGCGGTCCCCTACGAGCAGTACTTC.

V and J are TRBV4-1 and TRBJ2-1; 10 positions agree with TRBD2. This CDR3 region has 17 residues. Looked up from germline, CDR1 is MGHRA and CDR2 is YSYEKL. V lost 3 bases to trimming and J lost 4 bases; unmatched junction nucleotides: 9. The CDR3 is CASSHISGGLFYNEQFF. In DNA, the CDR3 is TGCGCCAGCAGCCACATTAGCGGGGGGCTTTTTTACAATGAGCAGTTCTTC.